This T cell receptor (beta chain) was identified in a study of regulatory T cells in long-lasting Graves disease. Study summary: Antithyroid drug use was under 3 months in newly diagnosed Graves' patients.

The time point is: newly diagnosed GD, antithyroid drugs for less than 3 months. The TCR library was made from RNA extracted from PBMCs. The CDR3 has 13 residues. Trimming left V 7 bases short and J 6 bases short, with 15 bases between. Both iRepertoire HTBI primers and Arm-PCR of CDR3 regions were used to build the TCR beta libraries. Each CDR3 protein gets one entry after TCRdb re-called the multiplex PCR reads with MiXCR. Altogether some 200,000 distinct CDR3 sequences are present, less than 20% being singletons, with the ten largest covering about 12%. This clonotype was seen ten or more times. A further study also used this sample, focusing on T cells in Graves' hyperthyroidism and ophthalmopathy. That study reports: Blood also showed most of the thyroid clonotypes that were expanded above 0.001.

This TCR was sampled from a woman in her 30s with Graves disease. The chain carries TRBV12-3 or TRBV12-4 and TRBJ1-1; the D gene is possibly TRBD1 (5 bases). The starting material was peripheral blood mononuclear cells (PBMCs), obtained at new diagnosis, from a patient treated with antithyroid drugs. Here the CDR3 reads CASKPGGRAEAFF. Here the CDR3 DNA reads TGTGCCAGCAAGCCGGGGGGTAGGGCTGAAGCTTTCTTT.